Here is one T cell receptor (beta chain) with its context. Germline V gene lookup returns CDR1 MNHNY and CDR2 SVGAGI (reference sequence). Trimming left V 6 bases short and J 0 bases short, with 15 bases between. The CDR3 is 16 residues long. In the original workflow: By means of reference gene primer amplification, nucleated cell counts were estimated. Assay used: immunoSEQ multiplex PCR; TCRdb lists only in-frame clones, some missing. V, J and clone size are taken as reported in that table, and D and trimming were inferred from the DNA itself. The profile shows fewer than 250,000 clones, 88% of them singletons. These data come from a study of blood T cell repertoires in COVID-19. Study details: Samples representing acute and convalescent COVID-19 were sourced from the United States, Italy and Spain. PBMCs, B-cell-depleted T cells, or T cells were the source of the cDNA or gDNA that made up the material.

The source is a woman in her sixties or seventies with acute or convalescent COVID-19. This sequence joins TRBV6-6 and TRBJ2-1; no definite D call. Sequencing was performed on peripheral blood. The CDR3 loop is CASSYLGSGSYNEQFF. The CDR3 DNA is TGTGCCAGCAGCTACCTCGGCTCGGGCTCCTACAATGAGCAGTTCTTC.